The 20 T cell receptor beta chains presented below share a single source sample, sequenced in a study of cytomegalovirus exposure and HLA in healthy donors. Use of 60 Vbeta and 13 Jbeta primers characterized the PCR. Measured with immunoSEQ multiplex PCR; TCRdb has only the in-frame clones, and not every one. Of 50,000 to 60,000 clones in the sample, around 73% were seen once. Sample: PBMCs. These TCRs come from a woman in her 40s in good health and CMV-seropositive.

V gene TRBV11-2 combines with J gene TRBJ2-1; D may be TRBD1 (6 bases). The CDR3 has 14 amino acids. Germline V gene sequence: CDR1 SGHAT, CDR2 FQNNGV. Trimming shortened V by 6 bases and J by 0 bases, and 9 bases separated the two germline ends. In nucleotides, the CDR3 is TGTGCCAGCAGAACAGGGCCCTCCTACAATGAGCAGTTCTTC. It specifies CASRTGPSYNEQFF.

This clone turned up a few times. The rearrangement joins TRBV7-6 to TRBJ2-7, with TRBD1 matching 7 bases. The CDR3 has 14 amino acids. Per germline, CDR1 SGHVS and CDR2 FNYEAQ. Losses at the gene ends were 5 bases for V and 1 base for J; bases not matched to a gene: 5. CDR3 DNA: TGTGCCAGCAGCCCCCGACAGGGATCCTACGAGCAGTACTTC. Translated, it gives CASSPRQGSYEQYF. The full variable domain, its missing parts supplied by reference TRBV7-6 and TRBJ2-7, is GAGVSQSPRYKVTKRGQDVALRCDPISGHVSLYWYRQALGQGPEFLTYFNYEAQQDKSGLPNDRFSAERPEGSISTLTIQRTEQRDSAMYRCASSPRQGSYEQYFGPGTRLTVT.

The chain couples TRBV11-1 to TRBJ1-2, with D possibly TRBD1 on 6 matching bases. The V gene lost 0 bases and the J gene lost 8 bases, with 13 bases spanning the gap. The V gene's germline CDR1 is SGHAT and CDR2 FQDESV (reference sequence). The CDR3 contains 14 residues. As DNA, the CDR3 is TGTGCCAGCAGCTTAGCGCTCGGGGGGCAAGGCTACACCTTC. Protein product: CASSLALGGQGYTF.

The DNA of the CDR3 is TGCAGCGTTGAAGATCGGGACAGGTCTCCCAACGTCCTGACTTTC. Translation gives CSVEDRDRSPNVLTF. The V call is TRBV29-1, the J call TRBJ2-6, with 8 bases aligning to TRBD1. Trimming cost V 0 bases and J 8 bases; bases outside gene matches: 6. Germline loops: CDR1 SQVTM, CDR2 ANQGSEA. CDR3 size: 15 residues.

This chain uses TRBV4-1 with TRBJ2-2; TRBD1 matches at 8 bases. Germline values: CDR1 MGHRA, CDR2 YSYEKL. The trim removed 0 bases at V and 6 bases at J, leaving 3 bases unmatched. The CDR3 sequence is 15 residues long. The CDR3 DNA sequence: TGCGCCAGCAGCCAAGATACAGGGGGTCCCGGGGAGCTGTTTTTT. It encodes CASSQDTGGPGELFF.

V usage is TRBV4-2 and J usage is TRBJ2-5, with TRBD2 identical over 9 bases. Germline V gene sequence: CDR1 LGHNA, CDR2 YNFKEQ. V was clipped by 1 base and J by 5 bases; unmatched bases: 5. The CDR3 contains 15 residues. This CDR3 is CASSQVAGVDETQYF. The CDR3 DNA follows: TGTGCCAGCAGCCAAGTAGCGGGGGTCGATGAGACCCAGTACTTC.

The CDR3 is CASSENRGKPYEQYF. The DNA of the CDR3 is TGCGCCAGCAGTGAGAACAGGGGGAAACCCTACGAGCAGTACTTC. The chain couples TRBV10-1 to TRBJ2-7; 8 positions agree with TRBD1. The CDR3 runs 15 residues. Trimming removed 2 bases from V and 2 bases from J; junction bases left unmatched: 5. Germline CDR1 is WNHNN and CDR2 is SYGVQD (reference sequence).

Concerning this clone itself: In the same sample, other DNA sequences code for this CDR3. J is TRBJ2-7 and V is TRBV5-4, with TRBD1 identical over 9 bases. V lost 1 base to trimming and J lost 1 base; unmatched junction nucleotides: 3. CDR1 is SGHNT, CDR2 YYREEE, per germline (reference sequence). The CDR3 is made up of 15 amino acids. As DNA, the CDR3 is TGTGCCAGCAGCTTGCGGGGACAGGGTTCCTACGAGCAGTACTTC. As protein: CASSLRGQGSYEQYF.

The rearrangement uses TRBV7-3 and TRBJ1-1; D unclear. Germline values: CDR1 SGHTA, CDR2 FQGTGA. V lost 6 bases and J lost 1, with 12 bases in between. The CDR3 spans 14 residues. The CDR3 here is CASRPEASNTEAFF. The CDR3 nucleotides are TGTGCCAGCAGGCCAGAAGCGTCGAACACTGAAGCTTTCTTT.

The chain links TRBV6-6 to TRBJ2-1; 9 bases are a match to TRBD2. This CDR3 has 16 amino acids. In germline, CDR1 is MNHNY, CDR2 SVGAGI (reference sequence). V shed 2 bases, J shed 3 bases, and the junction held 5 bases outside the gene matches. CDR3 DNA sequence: TGTGCCAGCAGTTACGAGCGGGGGGCGGGCTACAATGAGCAGTTCTTC. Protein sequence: CASSYERGAGYNEQFF.

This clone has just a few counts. DNA for the CDR3: TGTGCCAGCAGCACTAGCGGGGGACATGATTACAATGAGCAGTTCTTC. Its protein is CASSTSGGHDYNEQFF. The rearrangement uses TRBV7-2 and TRBJ2-1, with 11 bases fitting TRBD2. The CDR3 consists of 16 residues. Germline values: CDR1 SGHTA, CDR2 FQGNSA. V lost 5 bases and J lost 4; bases outside the gene matches: 7.

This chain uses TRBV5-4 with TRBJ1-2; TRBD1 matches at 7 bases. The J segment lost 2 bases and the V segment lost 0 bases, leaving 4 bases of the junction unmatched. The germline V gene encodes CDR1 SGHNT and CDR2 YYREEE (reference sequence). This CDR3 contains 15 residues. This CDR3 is CASSLADRANYGYTF. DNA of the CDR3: TGTGCCAGCAGCTTGGCTGACAGGGCGAACTATGGCTACACCTTC.

CDR3 protein: CASSLAGLAGGVNEQFF. DNA for the CDR3: TGTGCCAGCAGCTTAGCGGGACTAGCGGGGGGAGTGAATGAGCAGTTCTTC. The chain joins TRBV7-6 to TRBJ2-1; 15 nucleotides match TRBD2. This CDR3 comprises 17 residues. V shed 0 bases and J 7 bases; nucleotides not matched to a gene: 4. The germline gives CDR1 SGHVS, CDR2 FNYEAQ.

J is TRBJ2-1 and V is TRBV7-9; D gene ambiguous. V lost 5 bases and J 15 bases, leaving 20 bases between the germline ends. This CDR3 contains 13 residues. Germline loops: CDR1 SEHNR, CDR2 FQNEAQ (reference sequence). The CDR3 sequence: CASSPPSSSLWFF. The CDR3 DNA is TGTGCCAGCAGCCCCCCATCGTCGTCTCTATGGTTCTTC.

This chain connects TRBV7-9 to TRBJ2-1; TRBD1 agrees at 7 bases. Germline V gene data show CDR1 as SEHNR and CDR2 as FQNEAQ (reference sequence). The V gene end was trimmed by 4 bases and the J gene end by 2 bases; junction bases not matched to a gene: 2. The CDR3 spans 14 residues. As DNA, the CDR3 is TGTGCCAGCAGCTACGGACAGGCCTACAATGAGCAGTTCTTC. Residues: CASSYGQAYNEQFF.

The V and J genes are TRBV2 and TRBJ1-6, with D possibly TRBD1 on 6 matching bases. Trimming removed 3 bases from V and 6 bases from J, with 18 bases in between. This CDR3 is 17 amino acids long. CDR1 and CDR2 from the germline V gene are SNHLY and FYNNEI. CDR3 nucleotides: TGTGCCAGCAGTGAGGAGGGAGGGGGGGCGAGTAATTCACCCCTCCACTTT. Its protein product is CASSEEGGGASNSPLHF.

The CDR3 DNA sequence: TGTGCCAGCAGCTTAGGGGCAGGGTGGAGTATCAACGAGCAGTACTTC. Protein product: CASSLGAGWSINEQYF. The rearrangement links TRBV7-8 to TRBJ2-7; tentatively, D is TRBD1 (5 bases). Germline V gene data show CDR1 as SGHVS and CDR2 as FQNEAQ. Deletions cut 1 base from V and 5 bases from J, with 18 bases between. The CDR3 totals 16 residues.

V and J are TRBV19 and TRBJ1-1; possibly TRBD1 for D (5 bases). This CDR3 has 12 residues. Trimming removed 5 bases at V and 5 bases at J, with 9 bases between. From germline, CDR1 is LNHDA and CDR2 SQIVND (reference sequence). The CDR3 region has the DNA TGTGCCAGTAGTTGGGGGGGAACTGAAGCTTTCTTT. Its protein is CASSWGGTEAFF.

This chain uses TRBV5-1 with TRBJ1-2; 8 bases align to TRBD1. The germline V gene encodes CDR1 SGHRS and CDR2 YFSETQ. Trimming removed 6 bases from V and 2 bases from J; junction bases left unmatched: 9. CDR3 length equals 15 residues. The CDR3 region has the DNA TGCGCCAGCAACGAAGGGACAGGCGGAAACTATGGCTACACCTTC. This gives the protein CASNEGTGGNYGYTF.

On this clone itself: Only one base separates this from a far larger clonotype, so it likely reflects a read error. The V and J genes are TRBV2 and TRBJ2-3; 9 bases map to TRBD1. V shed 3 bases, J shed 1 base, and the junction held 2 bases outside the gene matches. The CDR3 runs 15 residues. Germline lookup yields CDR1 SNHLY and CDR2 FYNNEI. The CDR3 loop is CASSDWTGGTDTQYF. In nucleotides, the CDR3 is TGTGCCAGCAGTGACTGGACAGGGGGCACAGATACGCAGTATTTT.